The next 10 T cell receptor beta chains were all read from a single sample in a study of T cells after posttransplantation cyclophosphamide (dated by TCRdb to 2016 to 2017). The library came from the immunoSEQ multiplex PCR assay. What TCRdb holds here is the immuneACCESS table cut down to in-frame rearrangements. Part of the clones is not present; checked against another copy, under half of the missing clones reflect an unresolved V gene, and the others are unexplained. The table shows about 25,000 clones here, with no singletons. Around 1.9% of the sample is held by the ten biggest clonotypes. The sample's treatment or condition label, decoded: high-dose cyclophosphamide on days +3 and +4 as single-agent GVHD prophylaxis. For conditioning, the PTCy patients got busulfan and fludarabine, then a related or unrelated marrow graft, followed by cyclophosphamide on days +3 and +4. The sequences come from PBMCs, collected after allogeneic stem cell transplant with posttransplant cyclophosphamide. These receptors were obtained from a male patient under 35 who received an allogeneic stem cell transplant from a related donor, was CMV-positive, and had no GVHD. Some T cells seen after a transplant may have their origin in the graft donor.

This clone was counted many times. The V and J genes are TRBV18 and TRBJ2-3; D may be TRBD1 (7 bases). V lost 3 bases to trimming and J lost 3 bases, with 16 bases between them. Germline V gives CDR1 KGHSH, CDR2 LQKENI. This CDR3 has 16 amino acids. Here the CDR3 reads CASSPLNRGGTDTQYF. The CDR3, as DNA: TGTGCCAGCTCACCGTTAAACAGGGGAGGTACAGATACGCAGTATTTT.

This clone has at least ten counts. This chain uses TRBV7-9 with TRBJ1-1; unclear D gene. The CDR3 has 13 amino acids. Germline CDR1 is SEHNR and CDR2 is FQNEAQ (reference sequence). The germline V and J ends were trimmed by 2 bases and 1 base, with 5 bases remaining between them. The CDR3 protein is CASSLSQNTEAFF. CDR3 DNA: TGTGCCAGCAGCTTATCCCAGAACACTGAAGCTTTCTTT.

The sample holds many counts of this clone. V and J are TRBV7-9 and TRBJ2-1, with 13 bases aligning to TRBD2. The junction had 8 bases not matched to a gene; V was cut back by 2 bases and J by 1 base. The CDR3 length is 19 residues. Germline CDR1 reads SEHNR; CDR2 reads FQNEAQ (reference sequence). The CDR3 reads CASSLSGLAGIASYNEQFF. The CDR3, as DNA: TGTGCCAGCAGCTTATCGGGACTAGCGGGAATAGCGTCCTACAATGAGCAGTTCTTC.

This clone was seen repeatedly, ten times or more. The chain combines TRBV19 with TRBJ1-6; possibly TRBD1 for D (5 bases). V dropped 6 bases and J dropped 10 bases, with 13 bases sitting between them. This CDR3 is built from 13 residues. Germline CDR1 LNHDA, CDR2 SQIVND (reference sequence). This CDR3 reads CASRIDRDSPLHF. Written as DNA, the CDR3 is TGTGCCAGTAGAATTGACAGAGACTCACCCCTCCACTTT.

This clone appeared many times. This chain connects TRBV11-2 to TRBJ2-4; no firm D call. The CDR3 loop spans 15 amino acids. Between the trimmed V and J ends, which lost 5 bases and 5 bases, there was a span of 16 bases. CDR1 and CDR2 (germline): SGHAT, FQNNGV. The CDR3 is CASSPPRRFENIQYF. In nucleotides, the CDR3 is TGTGCCAGCAGCCCACCGCGCAGGTTCGAAAACATTCAGTACTTC.

This clone was recorded at least ten times. The chain couples TRBV7-9 to TRBJ2-2, with TRBD1 matching over 9 bases. With 3 bases clipped from V and 5 bases from J, the junction kept 1 base outside the gene matches. CDR1 is SEHNR, CDR2 FQNEAQ, per germline (reference sequence). This CDR3 spans 14 amino acids. CDR3: CASSFDRGTGELFF. DNA of the CDR3: TGTGCCAGCAGCTTCGACAGGGGGACCGGGGAGCTGTTTTTT.

This clone was detected ten times or more. V gene TRBV7-2 combines with J gene TRBJ1-1; D might be TRBD1 (5 bases). Trimming removed 0 bases from V and 4 bases from J, with 12 bases in between. The V gene's germline CDR1 is SGHTA and CDR2 FQGNSA. The CDR3 runs to 15 residues. CDR3 DNA sequence: TGTGCCAGCAGCTTAGCAGGGGCGGGAGCCACTGAAGCTTTCTTT. This gives the protein CASSLAGAGATEAFF.

This clone has a count of ten or more. The genes are TRBV7-2 and TRBJ2-2; 9 bases fit TRBD2. The CDR3 is made up of 18 amino acids. Germline V gene sequence: CDR1 SGHTA, CDR2 FQGNSA. With V trimmed by 1 base and J by 5 bases, 11 bases remained unmatched. The CDR3 sequence is CASSLDPSGTPRTGELFF. The DNA for the CDR3 is TGTGCCAGCAGCTTAGATCCTAGCGGGACGCCCCGGACCGGGGAGCTGTTTTTT.

This clone was seen at least ten times. The rearrangement joins TRBV9 to TRBJ1-1; 10 bases agree with TRBD1. Trimming took 4 bases from V and 4 from J; bases not matched to a gene: 4. The CDR3 is 14 residues long. Germline values: CDR1 SGDLS, CDR2 YYNGEE. The CDR3 sequence is CASSPRQGATEAFF. In DNA form, the CDR3 reads TGTGCCAGCAGCCCCCGACAGGGGGCCACTGAAGCTTTCTTT.

This clone was seen ten or more times. The chain links TRBV6-5 to TRBJ2-1; D possibly corresponds to TRBD2 (5 bases). The V end was cut by 0 bases, the J end by 7 bases, with 7 bases between. The germline V gene has CDR1 MNHEY and CDR2 SVGAGI. CDR3 length: 13 residues. The CDR3 region is CASSYSRGNEQFF. DNA of the CDR3: TGTGCCAGCAGTTACTCGAGAGGGAATGAGCAGTTCTTC.